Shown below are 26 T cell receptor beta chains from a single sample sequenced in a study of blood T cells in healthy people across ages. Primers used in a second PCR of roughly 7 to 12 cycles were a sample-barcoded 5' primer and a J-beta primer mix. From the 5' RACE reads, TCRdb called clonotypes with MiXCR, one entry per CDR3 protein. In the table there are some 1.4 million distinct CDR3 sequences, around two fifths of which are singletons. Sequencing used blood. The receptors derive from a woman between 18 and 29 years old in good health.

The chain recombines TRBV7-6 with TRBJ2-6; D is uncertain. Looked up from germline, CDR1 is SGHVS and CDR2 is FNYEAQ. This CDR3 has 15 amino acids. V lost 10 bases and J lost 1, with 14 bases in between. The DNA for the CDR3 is TGTGCCACTTCGCAGGCGATATCTGGGGCCAACGTCCTGACTTTC. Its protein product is CATSQAISGANVLTF.

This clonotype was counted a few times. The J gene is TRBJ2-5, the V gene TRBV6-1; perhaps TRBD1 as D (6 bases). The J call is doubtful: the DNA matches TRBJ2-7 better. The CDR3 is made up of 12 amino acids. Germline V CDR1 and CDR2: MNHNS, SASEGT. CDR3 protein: CASTGVGDEQYF. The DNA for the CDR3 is TGTGCCAGCACAGGGGTAGGCGACGAGCAGTACTTC.

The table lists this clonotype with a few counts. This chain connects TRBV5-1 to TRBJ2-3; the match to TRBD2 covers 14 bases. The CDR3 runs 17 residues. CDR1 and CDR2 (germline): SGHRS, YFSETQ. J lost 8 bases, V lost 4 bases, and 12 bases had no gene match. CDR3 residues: CASSVSPGTSGSITQYF. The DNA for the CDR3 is TGCGCCAGCAGCGTCTCCCCCGGGACTAGCGGGAGTATTACGCAGTATTTT.

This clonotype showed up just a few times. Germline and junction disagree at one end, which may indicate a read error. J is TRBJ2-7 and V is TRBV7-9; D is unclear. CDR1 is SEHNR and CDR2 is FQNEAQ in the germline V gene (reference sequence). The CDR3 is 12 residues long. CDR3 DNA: TGTTCCAGCAGCTTACTACCCTACGAGCAGTACTTC. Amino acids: CSSSLLPYEQYF.

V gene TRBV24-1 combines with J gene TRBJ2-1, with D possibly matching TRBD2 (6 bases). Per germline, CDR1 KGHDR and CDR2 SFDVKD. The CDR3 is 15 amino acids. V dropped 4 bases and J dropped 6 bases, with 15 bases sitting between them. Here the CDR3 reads CATSDPQRAINEQFF. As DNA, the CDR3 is TGTGCCACCAGTGACCCCCAGCGGGCCATCAATGAGCAGTTCTTC.

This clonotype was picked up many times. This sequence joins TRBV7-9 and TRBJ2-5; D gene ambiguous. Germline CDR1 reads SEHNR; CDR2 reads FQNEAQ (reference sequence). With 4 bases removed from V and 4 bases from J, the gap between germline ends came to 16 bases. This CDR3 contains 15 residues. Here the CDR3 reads CASSYRENFGETQYF. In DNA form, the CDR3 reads TGTGCCAGCAGCTACCGAGAGAACTTTGGAGAGACCCAGTACTTC.

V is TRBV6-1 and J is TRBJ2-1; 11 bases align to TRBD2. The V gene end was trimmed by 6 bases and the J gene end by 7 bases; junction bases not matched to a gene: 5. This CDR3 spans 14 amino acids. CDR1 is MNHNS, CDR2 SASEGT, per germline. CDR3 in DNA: TGTGCCAGCAGAACTAGCGGGAGTATAAATGAGCAGTTCTTC. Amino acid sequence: CASRTSGSINEQFF.

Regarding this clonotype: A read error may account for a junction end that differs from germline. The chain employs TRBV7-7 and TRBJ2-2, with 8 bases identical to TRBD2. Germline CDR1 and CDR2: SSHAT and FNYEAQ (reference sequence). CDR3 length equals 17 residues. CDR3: CASSLTPGGPVTGELFF. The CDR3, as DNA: TGTGCTAGCAGCTTAACCCCGGGGGGGCCCGTAACCGGGGAGCTGTTTTTT.

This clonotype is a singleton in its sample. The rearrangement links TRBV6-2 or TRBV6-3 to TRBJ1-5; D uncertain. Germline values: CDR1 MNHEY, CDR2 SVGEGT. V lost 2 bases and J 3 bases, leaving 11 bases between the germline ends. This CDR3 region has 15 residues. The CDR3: CASSYVGPNNQPQHF. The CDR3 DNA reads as TGTGCCAGCAGTTACGTTGGACCGAACAATCAGCCCCAGCATTTT.

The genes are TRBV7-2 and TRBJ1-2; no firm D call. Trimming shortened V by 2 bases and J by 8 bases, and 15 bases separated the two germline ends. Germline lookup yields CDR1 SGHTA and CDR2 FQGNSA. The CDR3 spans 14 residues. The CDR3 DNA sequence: TGTGCCAGCAGCTTAATCGACCCGGGGTGGGGCTACACCTTC. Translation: CASSLIDPGWGYTF.

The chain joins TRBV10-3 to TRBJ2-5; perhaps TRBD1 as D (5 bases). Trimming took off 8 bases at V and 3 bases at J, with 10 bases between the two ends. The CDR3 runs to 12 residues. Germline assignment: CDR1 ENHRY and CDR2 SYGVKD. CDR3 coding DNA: TGTGCCATCCAGGGCCAAGAAGAGACCCAGTACTTC. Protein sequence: CAIQGQEETQYF.

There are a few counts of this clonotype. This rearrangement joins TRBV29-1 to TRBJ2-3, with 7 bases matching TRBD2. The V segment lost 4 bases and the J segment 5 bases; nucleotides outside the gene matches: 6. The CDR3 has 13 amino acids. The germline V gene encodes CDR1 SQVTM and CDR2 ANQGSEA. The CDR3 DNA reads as TGCAGCGTTGGGGGAGGGCCCCTAGATACGCAGTATTTT. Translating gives CSVGGGPLDTQYF.

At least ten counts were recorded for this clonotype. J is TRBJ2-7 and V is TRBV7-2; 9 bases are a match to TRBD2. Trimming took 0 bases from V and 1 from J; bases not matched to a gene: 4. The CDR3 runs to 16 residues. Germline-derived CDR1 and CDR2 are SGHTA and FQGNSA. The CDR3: CASSLASSGGSYEQYF. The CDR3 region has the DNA TGTGCCAGCAGCTTAGCATCAAGCGGGGGGTCCTACGAGCAGTACTTC.

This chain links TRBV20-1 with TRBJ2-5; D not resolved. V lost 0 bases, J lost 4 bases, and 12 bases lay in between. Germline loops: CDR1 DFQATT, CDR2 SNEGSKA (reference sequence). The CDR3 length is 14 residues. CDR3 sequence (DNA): TGCAGTGCTAGAGATCCGCGGCTGGCAGAGACCCAGTACTTC. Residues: CSARDPRLAETQYF.

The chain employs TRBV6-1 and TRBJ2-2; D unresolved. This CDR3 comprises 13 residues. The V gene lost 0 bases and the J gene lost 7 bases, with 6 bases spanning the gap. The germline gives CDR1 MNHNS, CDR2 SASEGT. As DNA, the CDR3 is TGTGCCAGCAGTGAAGCGTACATCGGGGAGCTGTTTTTT. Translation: CASSEAYIGELFF.

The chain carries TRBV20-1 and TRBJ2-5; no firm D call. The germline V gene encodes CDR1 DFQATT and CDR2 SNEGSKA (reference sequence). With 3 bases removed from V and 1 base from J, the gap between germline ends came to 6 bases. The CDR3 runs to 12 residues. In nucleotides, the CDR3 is TGCAGTGCTAGCCAGGCCCAAGAGACCCAGTACTTC. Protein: CSASQAQETQYF.

CDR3 region: CASSQTLTTWNEQFF. The CDR3 coding sequence is TGCGCCAGCAGCCAAACCCTTACAACATGGAATGAGCAGTTCTTC. J is TRBJ2-1 and V is TRBV5-1, with no clear D. There are 15 residues in the CDR3. Germline CDR1 SGHRS, CDR2 YFSETQ. Trimming took off 4 bases at V and 7 bases at J, with 18 bases between the two ends.

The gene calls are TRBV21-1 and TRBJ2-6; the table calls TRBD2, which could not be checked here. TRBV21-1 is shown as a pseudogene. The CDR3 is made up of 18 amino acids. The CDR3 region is CASSNSSERSSGANVLTF. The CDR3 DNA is TGTGCCAGCAGTAATTCTAGCGAGAGGAGCTCTGGGGCCAACGTCCTGACTTTC.

CDR3 in amino acids: CASSDYGDRGPGETQYF. CDR3 coding DNA: TGTGCCAGCAGTGATTACGGGGACAGGGGTCCGGGGGAGACCCAGTACTTC. This chain links TRBV25-1 with TRBJ2-7; 10 bases map to TRBD1. The J call may not be correct, given that the DNA end is closer to TRBJ2-5. CDR1 is MGHDK, CDR2 SYGVNS, per germline. The CDR3 has 17 amino acids.

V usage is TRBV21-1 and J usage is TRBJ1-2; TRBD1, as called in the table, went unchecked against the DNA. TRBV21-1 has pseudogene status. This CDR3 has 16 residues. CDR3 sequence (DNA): TGTGCCAGCAGCCGCACCGGGACAGGGTTGGCGGACGGCTACACCTTC. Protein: CASSRTGTGLADGYTF.

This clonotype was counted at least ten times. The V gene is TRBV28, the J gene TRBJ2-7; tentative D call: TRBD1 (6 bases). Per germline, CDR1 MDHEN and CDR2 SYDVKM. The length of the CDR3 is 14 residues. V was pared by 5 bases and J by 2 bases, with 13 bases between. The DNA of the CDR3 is TGTGCCAGCAGTCCGCTCACAGGGCCCTACGAGCAGTACTTC. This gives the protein CASSPLTGPYEQYF.

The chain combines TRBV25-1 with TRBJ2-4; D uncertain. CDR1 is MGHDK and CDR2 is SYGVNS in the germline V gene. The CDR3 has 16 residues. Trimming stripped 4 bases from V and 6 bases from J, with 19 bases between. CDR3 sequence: CASSASPPRGGNIQYF. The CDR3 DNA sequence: TGTGCCAGCAGTGCCTCCCCTCCAAGAGGTGGAAACATTCAGTACTTC.

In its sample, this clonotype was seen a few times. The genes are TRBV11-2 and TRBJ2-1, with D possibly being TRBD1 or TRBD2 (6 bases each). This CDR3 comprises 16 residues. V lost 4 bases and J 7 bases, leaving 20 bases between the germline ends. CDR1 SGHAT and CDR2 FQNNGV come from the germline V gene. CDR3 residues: CASSSFRVQGGNEQFF. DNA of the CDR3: TGTGCCAGCAGCTCCTTTAGGGTGCAAGGGGGGAATGAGCAGTTCTTC.

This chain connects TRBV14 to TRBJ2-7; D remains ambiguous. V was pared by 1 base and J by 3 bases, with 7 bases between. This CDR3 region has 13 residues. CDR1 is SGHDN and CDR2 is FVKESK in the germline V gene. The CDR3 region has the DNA TGTGCCAGCAGCCAAGGGCCTTTCTACGAGCAGTACTTC. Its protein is CASSQGPFYEQYF.

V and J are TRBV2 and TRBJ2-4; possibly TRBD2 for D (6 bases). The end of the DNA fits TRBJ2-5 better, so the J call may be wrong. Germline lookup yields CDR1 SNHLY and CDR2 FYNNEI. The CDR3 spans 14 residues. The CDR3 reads CASCRGSGLETQYF. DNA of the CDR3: TGTGCCAGCTGCCGGGGGAGTGGTTTGGAGACCCAGTACTTC.

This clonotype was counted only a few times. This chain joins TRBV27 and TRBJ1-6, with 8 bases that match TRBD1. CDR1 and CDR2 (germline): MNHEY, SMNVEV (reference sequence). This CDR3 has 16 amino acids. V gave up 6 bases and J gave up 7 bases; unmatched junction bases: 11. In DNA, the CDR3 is TGTGCCAGCAGGCAAACCCCGGGACAGGTGAATTCACCCCTCCACTTT. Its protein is CASRQTPGQVNSPLHF.